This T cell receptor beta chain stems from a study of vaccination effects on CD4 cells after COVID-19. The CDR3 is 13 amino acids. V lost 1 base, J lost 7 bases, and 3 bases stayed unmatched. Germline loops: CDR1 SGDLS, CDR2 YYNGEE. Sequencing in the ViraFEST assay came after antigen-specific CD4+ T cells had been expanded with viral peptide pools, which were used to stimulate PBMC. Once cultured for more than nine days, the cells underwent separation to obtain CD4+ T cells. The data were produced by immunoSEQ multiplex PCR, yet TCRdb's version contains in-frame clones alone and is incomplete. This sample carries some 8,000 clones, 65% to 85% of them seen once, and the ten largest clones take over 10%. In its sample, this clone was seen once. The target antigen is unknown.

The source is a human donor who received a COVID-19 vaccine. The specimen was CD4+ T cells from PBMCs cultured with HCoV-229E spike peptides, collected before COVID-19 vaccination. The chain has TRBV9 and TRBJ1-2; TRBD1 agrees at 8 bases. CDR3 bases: TGTGCCAGCAGCGTACAGGGGGCGCTTGGCTACACCTTC. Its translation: CASSVQGALGYTF.